Listed below are T cell receptor beta chains from one sample, sequenced in a study of tumor-infiltrating lymphocytes in oesophageal squamous cell carcinoma. TCRdb re-derived calls from the PCR reads in MiXCR, one entry per CDR3 protein. Of 15,000 to 20,000 distinct CDR3 sequences in the sample, approximately 45% were seen once. Sequencing was carried out using normal esophageal tissue next to the tumor. Receptors were obtained from a female donor with esophageal squamous cell carcinoma. Each CDR3 is given with its conserved first and last residue. The order of the fields is V gene, J gene, D gene, CDR3 protein. D genes are given only for firm matches.

>TRBV5-5|TRBJ1-1|.
CASSKGVAEAFF
>TRBV12-3/TRBV12-4|TRBJ1-3|TRBD1
CASRTGASGNTIYF
>TRBV11-2|TRBJ1-2|.
CASSLGGHPSAGYTF
>TRBV7-2|TRBJ1-1|.
CASSIDSYTEAFF
>TRBV3-1|TRBJ2-7|.
CASSYNSGYLRSEQYF
>TRBV7-9|TRBJ2-3|TRBD1
CASSFPRGPDTQYF
>TRBV27|TRBJ2-5|TRBD1
CASSHRGGETQYF
>TRBV12-3/TRBV12-4|TRBJ2-6|.
CASSLAGQSAGANVLTF
>TRBV5-1|TRBJ2-5|.
CASSPGSTAQETQYF
>TRBV2|TRBJ2-2|.
CASSEARSNTGELFF
>TRBV5-8|TRBJ2-3|TRBD1
CASSLLLGGSDTQYF
>TRBV12-3/TRBV12-4|TRBJ2-1|TRBD1
CASILGGILNEQFF
>TRBV7-8|.|TRBD2
CASSPGTSGYEQYF
>TRBV7-9|TRBJ2-2|.
CASSRGAGNTGELFF
>TRBV7-2|TRBJ2-6|TRBD1
CASSLTGGVSGANVLTF
>TRBV5-1|TRBJ2-2|TRBD1
CASSLAPQGANTGELFF
>TRBV11-1|TRBJ2-7|TRBD1
CASSTYGQGADEQYF
>TRBV7-8|.|.
CASSPRGTGPYEQYF
>TRBV5-4|TRBJ1-1|.
CASSKPGDTEAFF
>TRBV6-1|.|.
CASRLSLRGEQFF
>TRBV11-2|TRBJ2-1|.
CASRQGSSYNEQFF
>TRBV28|.|.
CASSLVGGSSYNEQFF
>TRBV6-9|TRBJ2-6|.
CASTAIEGSGANVLTF
>TRBV7-2|.|.
CASSLSKGDEQFF
>TRBV11-3|TRBJ2-1|TRBD2
CASSHSGPSSYNEQFF
>TRBV12-3/TRBV12-4|TRBJ2-1|.
CASSRTGSYNEQFF
>TRBV7-9|TRBJ2-7|.
CASSPVGTSYEQYF
>TRBV20-1|TRBJ1-6|TRBD1
CSARVGQGNSPLHF
>TRBV19|TRBJ2-1|.
CASSMKGGMEQFF
>TRBV24-1|TRBJ2-7|TRBD1
CATKGQGAGEQYF
>TRBV7-3|TRBJ2-1|TRBD2
CASRLAGGNNEQFF
>TRBV12-3/TRBV12-4|TRBJ2-1|TRBD1
CASSPPGQDLYNEQFF
>TRBV7-2|.|.
CASSFWTDGYTF
>TRBV10-3|TRBJ2-1|.
CAIGTPGGNEQFF
>TRBV5-1|TRBJ2-1|TRBD2
CASSPGTRDEQFF
>TRBV10-2|TRBJ2-7|TRBD2
CASTTSGNRYNEQYF
>TRBV12-5|TRBJ2-3|TRBD2
CASGHSGGFFRDTQYF
>TRBV28|.|.
CALIQCNEQFF
>TRBV19|TRBJ2-1|TRBD1
CASSISRDRNNEQFF
>TRBV20-1|TRBJ1-5|.
CSAPVGGSNQPQHF
>TRBV5-1|TRBJ2-3|.
CASSLRPQISTDTQYF
>TRBV7-2|TRBJ2-5|.
CASSLQGGGETQYF
>TRBV14|TRBJ2-1|.
CASSHEGEQFF